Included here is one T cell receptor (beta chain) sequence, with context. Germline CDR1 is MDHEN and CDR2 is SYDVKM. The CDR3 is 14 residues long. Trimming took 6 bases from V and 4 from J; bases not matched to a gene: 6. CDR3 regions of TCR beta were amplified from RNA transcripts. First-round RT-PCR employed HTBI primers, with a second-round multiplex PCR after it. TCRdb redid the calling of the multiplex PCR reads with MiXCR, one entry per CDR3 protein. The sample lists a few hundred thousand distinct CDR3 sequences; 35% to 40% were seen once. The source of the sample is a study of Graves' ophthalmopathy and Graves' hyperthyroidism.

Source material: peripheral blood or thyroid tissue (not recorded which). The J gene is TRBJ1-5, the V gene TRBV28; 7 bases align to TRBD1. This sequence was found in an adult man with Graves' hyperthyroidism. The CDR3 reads CASRPTGENQPQHF. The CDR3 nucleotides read TGTGCCAGCAGGCCCACAGGGGAGAATCAGCCCCAGCATTTT.